Each of the 3 T cell receptor beta chains below was sequenced from the same sample in a study of cytomegalovirus exposure and HLA in healthy donors. PCR amplification relied on 60 Vbeta primers (plus 13 Jbeta primers). Using immunoSEQ multiplex PCR, the repertoire was profiled, and TCRdb retains in-frame clones only, with some absent. The table has hundreds of thousands of clones, about 87% seen once. Sequencing used PBMCs. The receptor set was obtained from a woman younger than 30 in good health and CMV-seronegative.

V gene TRBV18 combines with J gene TRBJ2-7, with a possible D match to TRBD1 (5 bases). Germline CDR1 KGHSH, CDR2 LQKENI. V shed 2 bases and J shed 6 bases, with 20 bases lying between them. This CDR3 is built from 16 residues. For the CDR3, the DNA is TGTGCCAGCTCACCATGGAATGGGCAGGGATCGGGCGAGCAGTACTTC. Its translation is CASSPWNGQGSGEQYF.

V usage is TRBV7-7 and J usage is TRBJ2-7; D gene uncertain. Germline CDR1 reads SSHAT; CDR2 reads FNYEAQ (reference sequence). The CDR3 covers 16 residues. Trimming pared 5 bases from V and 4 bases from J, leaving 21 bases between. The DNA for the CDR3 is TGTGCCAGCAGCCAACAGAGTGGTAGGCCTAAATACGAGCAGTACTTC. Encoded protein: CASSQQSGRPKYEQYF.

The chain links TRBV27 to TRBJ2-3; D not resolved. Trimming pared 10 bases from V and 3 bases from J, leaving 11 bases between. There are 12 residues in the CDR3. Germline CDR1 reads MNHEY; CDR2 reads SMNVEV (reference sequence). The CDR3 reads CATRTATDTQYF. In DNA form, the CDR3 reads TGTGCCACCAGAACAGCTACAGATACGCAGTATTTT.